The TCR beta chain described here comes from a study of cytomegalovirus exposure and HLA in healthy donors. The CDR3 spans 14 residues. V lost 1 base and J lost 7, with 10 bases in between. The germline V gene has CDR1 MDHEN and CDR2 SYDVKM. Vbeta (60) and Jbeta (13) primers were used in the PCR. Generated by immunoSEQ multiplex PCR, the TCRdb table keeps only in-frame clones and is missing some. The top ten clones hold 2.3% of a sample with 150,000 to 200,000 clones, approximately 85% of them seen once. All donors participated as healthy donors of bone marrow. As for this clone: Its antigen is not identified.

Overall study findings and caveats: Cytomegalovirus status was reportedly diagnosed by the classifier with high specificity and sensitivity. Cytomegalovirus association was listed for roughly 160 TCR beta chains. Evidence from a later analysis indicated that most CMV-associated TCR beta chains looked HLA-restricted.

This clonotype originated in a woman aged 50 to 65 in good health and CMV-seronegative. The chain recombines TRBV28 with TRBJ1-4; no clear D. The sample consisted of PBMCs. The CDR3 reads CASSLSGLGEKLFF. The DNA for the CDR3 is TGTGCCAGCAGTTTATCAGGACTTGGTGAAAAACTGTTTTTT.